The 13 T cell receptor beta chains below all came from one sample that was sequenced in a study of vaccination effects on CD4 cells after COVID-19. At the end of about ten days of culture, CD4+ T cells were isolated. These TCRs' antigens remain unknown. Here immunoSEQ multiplex PCR was the method, and the copy in TCRdb shows in-frame clones only, minus some. The sample contains under 40,000 clones, 82% of which appear only once. Sequenced material: CD4+ T cells from PBMCs cultured without peptide, taken before COVID-19 vaccination. The receptors were sampled from a human donor who received a COVID-19 vaccine.

The chain is built from TRBV7-2 and TRBJ2-7; TRBD1 might be the D (5 bases). The CDR3 has 13 residues. Between the trimmed V and J ends, which lost 4 bases and 2 bases, there was a span of 9 bases. The germline CDR1 and CDR2 sequences are SGHTA and FQGNSA. The CDR3 loop reads CASSSQGPYEQYV. The CDR3 coding sequence is TGTGCCAGCAGCTCCCAGGGCCCCTACGAGCAGTACGTC.

The chain links TRBV24-1 to TRBJ2-5; 7 bases agree with TRBD2. Germline CDR1 reads KGHDR; CDR2 reads SFDVKD. This CDR3 region has 14 residues. V lost 7 bases and J lost 6; bases outside the gene matches: 10. CDR3 in amino acids: CATSKAGLEKTQYF. The CDR3, as DNA: TGTGCCACCAGCAAAGCGGGGTTGGAGAAGACCCAGTACTTC.

The chain uses TRBV19 and TRBJ2-1; TRBD2 agrees at 8 bases. The CDR3 spans 13 residues. Germline V gene lookup returns CDR1 LNHDA and CDR2 SQIVND (reference sequence). Germline trimming cut 5 bases from V and 12 bases from J; bases unmatched to any gene: 9. In nucleotides, the CDR3 is TGTGCCAGTAGTCCCGGGACTAGTCGCGCGCAGTTCTTC. Translation: CASSPGTSRAQFF.

The chain is built from TRBV18 and TRBJ2-7; D might be TRBD1 or TRBD2, each matching 5 bases. V lost 4 bases to trimming and J lost 1 base, with 11 bases between them. The CDR3 has 14 residues. Germline lookup yields CDR1 KGHSH and CDR2 LQKENI. The CDR3 loop is CASSLGTGSYEQYV. The CDR3, as DNA: TGTGCCAGCTCACTCGGGACGGGGTCCTACGAGCAGTACGTC.

The J gene is TRBJ2-3, the V gene TRBV10-1, with D uncertain. The CDR3 loop spans 15 amino acids. Trimming took 2 bases from V and 0 from J, leaving 9 bases between them. Germline V gene data show CDR1 as WNHNN and CDR2 as SYGVQD (reference sequence). The CDR3 region is CASSEDALSTDTQYF. In nucleotides, the CDR3 is TGCGCCAGCAGTGAGGATGCCTTAAGCACAGATACGCAGTATTTT.

The V call is TRBV5-5, the J call TRBJ2-6; a possible D gene is TRBD2 (5 bases). The V gene lost 3 bases and the J gene lost 4 bases, with 17 bases spanning the gap. In germline, CDR1 is SGHKS, CDR2 YYEKEE (reference sequence). This CDR3 contains 17 residues. CDR3: CASSWVDEGTGANVLTF. CDR3 DNA sequence: TGTGCCAGCAGCTGGGTCGACGAGGGTACGGGGGCCAACGTCCTGACTTTC.

This chain connects TRBV10-1 to TRBJ1-4; the D gene is possibly TRBD1 (6 bases). There are 15 residues in the CDR3. Germline V gene lookup returns CDR1 WNHNN and CDR2 SYGVQD (reference sequence). With 8 bases removed from V and 0 bases from J, the gap between germline ends came to 13 bases. The CDR3 DNA sequence: TGCGCCAGCTCGAAGGGGGGGGCAACTAATGAAAAACTGTTTTTT. Translating it yields CASSKGGATNEKLFF.

This clone has only a few counts. The chain uses TRBV7-9 and TRBJ2-6; either TRBD1 or TRBD2 may supply D (6 bases each). Per the germline V gene, CDR1 is SEHNR and CDR2 is FQNEAQ (reference sequence). The CDR3 runs to 24 residues. V was trimmed by 5 bases and J by 0 bases, leaving 35 bases between them. CDR3 DNA sequence: TGTGCCAGCAGCAGCGCCCGGGGGCCACCTACACAAATTCGACTCTACTCTGGGGCCAACGTCCTGACTTTC. It encodes CASSSARGPPTQIRLYSGANVLTF.

The chain links TRBV2 to TRBJ1-1, with TRBD1 matching 7 bases. V lost 9 bases to trimming and J lost 5 bases; unmatched junction nucleotides: 9. There are 13 residues in the CDR3. CDR1 is SNHLY, CDR2 FYNNEI, per germline. This CDR3 is CARVKGARTEAFF. The CDR3 DNA is TGTGCCAGAGTGAAGGGGGCGAGAACTGAAGCTTTCTTT.

J is TRBJ1-5 and V is TRBV12-3 or TRBV12-4, with D perhaps TRBD1 (5 bases). V lost 6 bases and J 6 bases, leaving 12 bases between the germline ends. The CDR3 contains 13 residues. The CDR3: CASRSAQGQPQHF. CDR3 DNA sequence: TGTGCCAGCAGATCAGCCCAGGGTCAGCCCCAGCATTTT.

The chain couples TRBV5-8 to TRBJ2-5; the match to TRBD2 covers 8 bases. This CDR3 is built from 15 residues. V lost 6 bases to trimming and J lost 0 bases; unmatched junction nucleotides: 7. CDR1 and CDR2 (germline): SGHTS, YDEGEE. The CDR3 region is CASNPSGGHQETQYF. The CDR3 region has the DNA TGTGCCAGCAACCCTTCGGGGGGGCACCAAGAGACCCAGTACTTC.

The chain employs TRBV11-2 and TRBJ2-5, with TRBD2 matching 12 bases. V shed 4 bases and J 5 bases; nucleotides not matched to a gene: 14. The CDR3 is 18 amino acids. CDR1 and CDR2 from the germline V gene are SGHAT and FQNNGV. The CDR3 region has the DNA TGTGCCAGCAGCTATCACCCCACTAGCGGGGGGCCTCAGGAGACCCAGTACTTC. Protein: CASSYHPTSGGPQETQYF.

The chain links TRBV2 to TRBJ1-6; perhaps TRBD1 as D (6 bases). The CDR3 runs to 14 residues. The V end lost 8 bases, the J end lost 6 bases, and 14 bases lay between the germline ends. Germline CDR1 SNHLY, CDR2 FYNNEI. CDR3 protein: CASRPGGANSPLHF. The CDR3, as DNA: TGTGCCAGCCGACCCGGGGGGGCTAATTCACCCCTCCACTTT. Full variable domain (rest looked up from reference TRBV2 and TRBJ1-6): EPEVTQTPSHQVTQMGQEVILRCVPISNHLYFYWYRQILGQKVEFLVSFYNNEISEKSEIFDDQFSVERPDGSNFTLKIRSTKLEDSAMYFCASRPGGANSPLHFGNGTRLTVT.